This is a list of T cell receptor beta chains from one sample in a study of human T cells and chemical hapten exposure. Each CDR3 protein gets one entry after TCRdb re-called the RACE reads with MiXCR. The sample yields 100,000 to 150,000 distinct CDR3 sequences, 10% to 12% seen once. Sequenced here: whole blood, sampled in connection with sensitization to the hapten diphenylcyclopropenone (DPC). The source of these receptors is a woman in her fifties or sixties with alopecia areata. Some clones in this sample may be carry-over from other donors' samples. The CDR3 runs from the conserved cysteine through the conserved F or W. D genes are given only for firm matches. The size of a clone is reported for some rows only, either as once, few or many, or as a class for expanded clones.

J gene,D gene,clone size,V gene,CDR3 protein,CDR3 DNA
TRBJ2-3,TRBD2,NA,TRBV18,CASSPLAGGPGDTQYF,TGTGCCAGCTCACCACTAGCGGGGGGGCCTGGAGATACGCAGTATTTT
TRBJ2-3,NA,few,TRBV5-4,CASSYWGADTQYF,TGTGCCAGCAGCTACTGGGGAGCAGATACGCAGTATTTT
TRBJ2-3,NA,few,TRBV9,CASRAPFEGSAQYF,TGTGCCAGCAGGGCCCCTTTTGAGGGATCCGCGCAGTATTTT
TRBJ1-3,TRBD1,NA,TRBV29-1,CSVLQGRGNTIYF,TGCAGCGTACTACAGGGGAGGGGAAACACCATATATTTT
TRBJ1-1,TRBD1,NA,TRBV29-1,CSVERQGLNTEAFF,TGCAGCGTTGAGCGACAGGGCTTGAACACTGAAGCTTTCTTT
TRBJ2-7,NA,few,TRBV5-1,CASSGVGARAEQYF,TGCGCCAGCAGCGGCGTGGGCGCCAGGGCCGAGCAGTACTTC
TRBJ2-7,NA,few,TRBV29-1,CSVACEYEQYF,TGCAGCGTCGCCTGTGAGTACGAGCAGTACTTC
TRBJ2-1,TRBD2,NA,TRBV6-6,CASSYSSLAGDEQFF,TGTGCCAGCAGTTACTCTAGCCTAGCGGGAGATGAGCAGTTCTTC
TRBJ2-7,TRBD1,many,TRBV29-1,CSVASRGSGEQYF,TGCAGCGTTGCCTCCAGGGGGTCAGGCGAGCAGTACTTC
TRBJ1-1,NA,few,TRBV10-3,CAISLNGGDTEAFF,TGTGCCATCAGCTTAAACGGGGGCGACACTGAAGCTTTCTTT
TRBJ2-3,TRBD2,few,TRBV3-1,CASSQDRLAGGDTQYF,TGTGCCAGCAGCCAAGATCGGCTAGCGGGTGGAGATACGCAGTATTTT
TRBJ1-5,NA,NA,TRBV28,CASSTTTGSASNQPQHF,TGTGCCAGCAGCACTACCACAGGCTCGGCTTCCAATCAGCCCCAGCATTTT
TRBJ2-7,TRBD1,NA,TRBV4-1,CASSPMTGDYYEQYF,TGCGCCAGCAGCCCGATGACAGGGGATTATTACGAGCAGTACTTC
TRBJ1-1,TRBD1,few,TRBV25-1,CASSEKGRTGFNTEAFF,TGTGCCAGCAGTGAAAAGGGCCGGACAGGGTTTAACACTGAAGCTTTCTTT
TRBJ2-7,NA,NA,TRBV30,CAWSVRSSLSYEQYF,TGTGCCTGGAGTGTACGATCCAGCCTCTCCTACGAGCAGTACTTC
TRBJ1-6,NA,NA,TRBV7-2,CASSLIRPSYNSPLHF,TGTGCCAGCAGCTTAATACGACCTTCGTATAATTCACCCCTCCACTTT
TRBJ1-1,NA,few,TRBV5-6,CASSYRRTEAFF,TGTGCCAGCAGCTACCGCCGAACTGAAGCTTTCTTT
TRBJ1-3,NA,many,TRBV7-9,CASSLRAEGNTIYF,TGTGCCAGCAGCTTACGGGCAGAAGGAAACACCATATATTTT
TRBJ1-6,NA,NA,TRBV6-2/TRBV6-3,CASNRGQISPLHF,TGTGCCAGCAACCGAGGACAGATTTCACCCCTCCACTTT
TRBJ1-1,TRBD1,few,TRBV10-3,CASSGTGTANTEAFF,TGTGCCAGCTCCGGGACCGGGACAGCGAACACTGAAGCTTTCTTT
TRBJ2-3,NA,NA,TRBV11-2,CASSLTGHGSSDTQYF,TGTGCCAGCAGCTTAACCGGCCACGGGTCCTCAGATACGCAGTATTTT
TRBJ1-1,TRBD1,NA,TRBV6-6,CASSTDRGYKDTEAFF,TGTGCCAGCAGTACTGACAGGGGGTATAAGGACACTGAAGCTTTCTTT
TRBJ1-4,TRBD1,NA,TRBV12-3/TRBV12-4,CASSLGQGADEKLFF,TGTGCCAGCAGCCTGGGACAGGGGGCAGACGAAAAACTGTTTTTT
TRBJ1-1,TRBD1,NA,TRBV20-1,CSAVRGLSTEAFF,TGCAGTGCCGTAAGGGGGCTGAGCACTGAAGCTTTCTTT
TRBJ1-1,NA,NA,TRBV20-1,CSASSTGGAGRAFF,TGCAGTGCTAGTTCGACGGGGGGCGCGGGAAGAGCTTTCTTT
TRBJ2-1,TRBD1,few,TRBV10-3,CAIREQGTDNEQFF,TGTGCCATCAGGGAACAGGGGACCGACAATGAGCAGTTCTTC
TRBJ1-2,NA,many,TRBV20-1,CSAQVPWDYGYTF,TGCAGTGCCCAGGTCCCTTGGGACTATGGCTACACCTTC
TRBJ1-4,NA,many,TRBV20-1,CSAPWMTNEKLFF,TGCAGTGCACCTTGGATGACTAATGAAAAACTGTTTTTT